This entry describes one T cell receptor beta chain. The antigen is not known. Genomic DNA, the template, was used for profiling of the TCR beta VDJ and CDR3. TCRdb used MiXCR to reprocess the reads, holding one entry per CDR3 protein. The table records roughly 300,000 distinct CDR3 sequences, 45% to 65% of them present only once. The record originates from a study of CD8+CD57+ T cells in acquired aplastic anemia. General study findings and limits: Patients and controls had in common twenty-nine CD8+ CDR3 sequences.

The CDR3 is 14 residues long. V shed 3 bases and J shed 6 bases, with 11 bases lying between them. The rearrangement links TRBV12-3 or TRBV12-4 to TRBJ1-4; a weak D match, TRBD1 (6 bases). What was sequenced was sorted CD4+, CD8+, or CD8+CD57+ T cells (not recorded which) from PBMCs. The receptor was derived from a human donor with severe aplastic anemia or a healthy control (not recorded which). The CDR3 DNA follows: TGTGCCAGCAGTTTGAGGGGGACGGATGAAAAACTGTTTTTT. It encodes CASSLRGTDEKLFF.